This T cell receptor beta chain stems from a study of OX40 agonist ivuxolimab in advanced cancers. Looking at the study overall: The group had a mean age of 60 years, ranged from about 23 to 85, and was around 82% male. Under the entry rules, prior anti-PD-1, anti-PD-L1 or anti-CTLA-4 therapy was allowed, and approximately 40% had some.

The method was immunoSEQ multiplex PCR; TCRdb's version includes in-frame clones alone and lacks a portion of them. The sample includes 60,000 or so clones, under 90% of them seen just once. Turning to this clone: Antigen: not known.

Study outcomes and limitations: The authors also found low normalized T-cell clonal expansion in some nonresponders. At 0.1 to 3.0 mg/kg, clonal expansion of CD4+ and CD8+ blood T cells had occurred by week 6.

The germline CDR1 and CDR2 sequences are MNHEY and SMNVEV (reference sequence). Trimming stripped 3 bases from V and 9 bases from J, with 12 bases between. This CDR3 comprises 13 residues. The rearrangement uses TRBV27 and TRBJ1-5; D uncertain. The receptor's source is an adult with an advanced solid tumor such as melanoma, head and neck, liver or kidney cancer. The sample was CD4+ or CD8+ T cells sorted from blood, taken in a trial of the OX40 agonist ivuxolimab. CDR3 region: CASSFKGSGPQHF. DNA for the CDR3: TGTGCCAGCAGTTTTAAAGGGTCCGGGCCCCAGCATTTT.